These 17 T cell receptor beta chains originate from one sample sequenced in a study of human T cells and chemical hapten exposure. Described time point: patch test 1, 2 weeks after DPC sensitization. Treatment denoted: therapeutic diphenylcyclopropenone sensitization with weekly scalp DPC. Whole blood, unfractionated, served as the material for total RNA extraction. TCRdb passed the RACE reads through MiXCR, listing each CDR3 protein once. The table includes some 52,000 distinct CDR3 sequences, approximately 11% detected once. The sequencing here drew on whole blood, taken in connection with sensitization to the hapten diphenylcyclopropenone (DPC). The receptors come from a woman in her forties with alopecia areata. Some clones in this sample may be carry-over from other donors' samples.

The chain combines TRBV28 with TRBJ2-4; maybe TRBD2 (7 bases). Germline V gene lookup returns CDR1 MDHEN and CDR2 SYDVKM. The CDR3 loop spans 15 amino acids. V lost 3 bases and J 6 bases, leaving 15 bases between the germline ends. The CDR3 region has the DNA TGTGCCAGCAGTTTGGCGGGGGCGATTGGAAACATTCAGTACTTC. Amino acids: CASSLAGAIGNIQYF.

Details on this clonotype: The junction does not match germline at one end; this may be a read error. The chain combines TRBV7-7 with TRBJ2-1, with 13 bases identical to TRBD2. Germline V gene lookup returns CDR1 SSHAT and CDR2 FNYEAQ (reference sequence). CDR3 length: 15 residues. The CDR3 protein is CASSPGLAGANEQFF. The DNA of the CDR3 is TGTGCTAGCAGCCCCGGACTAGCGGGAGCCAATGAGCAGTTCTTC.

The chain joins TRBV5-1 to TRBJ2-3; perhaps TRBD2 as D (6 bases). This CDR3 spans 16 amino acids. V gave up 0 bases and J gave up 5 bases, with 16 bases separating them. Germline CDR1 reads SGHRS; CDR2 reads YFSETQ. The CDR3 is CASSLVGSGSGDTQYF. CDR3 sequence (DNA): TGCGCCAGCAGCTTGGTAGGGAGCGGGTCGGGAGATACGCAGTATTTT.

This rearrangement joins TRBV20-1 to TRBJ2-1, with TRBD2 as a possible D gene (5 bases). Trimming removed 2 bases from V and 3 bases from J, with 14 bases in between. Germline V gene data show CDR1 as DFQATT and CDR2 as SNEGSKA (reference sequence). This CDR3 is built from 15 residues. The CDR3 sequence: CSARLSSLSYNEQFF. The CDR3 bases are TGCAGTGCTAGATTGTCTAGCCTTAGCTACAATGAGCAGTTCTTC.

Only a few counts were recorded for this clonotype. The chain employs TRBV27 and TRBJ2-3; D is perhaps TRBD1 (5 bases). The CDR3 sequence is 14 residues long. Looked up from germline, CDR1 is MNHEY and CDR2 is SMNVEV (reference sequence). Trimming shortened V by 4 bases and J by 3 bases, and 11 bases separated the two germline ends. CDR3 nucleotides: TGTGCCAGCAGTTCGGCAGGGAAGACAGATACGCAGTATTTT. Translating it yields CASSSAGKTDTQYF.

The chain joins TRBV12-3 or TRBV12-4 to TRBJ2-7; 8 bases map to TRBD1. The CDR3 is made up of 14 amino acids. With 4 bases clipped from V and 1 base from J, the junction kept 3 bases outside the gene matches. CDR3 sequence reads: CASSSTGGSYEQYF. The CDR3 DNA sequence: TGTGCCAGCAGTTCCACAGGGGGATCCTACGAGCAGTACTTC.

This chain uses TRBV7-8 with TRBJ1-5, with D perhaps TRBD1 (5 bases). The CDR3 covers 16 residues. Between the trimmed V and J ends, which lost 1 base and 0 bases, there was a span of 10 bases. Germline CDR1 reads SGHVS; CDR2 reads FQNEAQ. The CDR3 loop reads CASSLVQGYSNQPQHF. The DNA of the CDR3 is TGTGCCAGCAGCTTAGTTCAGGGATATAGCAATCAGCCCCAGCATTTT.

This clonotype has at least ten counts. CDR3 sequence (DNA): TGTGCCATCAGTGCAAGGGGACTAGCGGGGGACAATGAGCAGTTCTTC. This gives the protein CAISARGLAGDNEQFF. The chain is built from TRBV10-3 and TRBJ2-1, with 14 positions matching TRBD2. The CDR3 has 16 amino acids. V trimming: 4 bases; J trimming: 5 bases; junction bases outside the gene matches: 4. Germline lookup yields CDR1 ENHRY and CDR2 SYGVKD.

This clonotype was detected many times. The J gene is TRBJ2-2, the V gene TRBV7-2; 9 bases fit TRBD2. After removal of 1 base from V and 6 bases from J, the junction contained 6 bases not matched to a gene. The CDR3 is 16 residues long. Germline V gives CDR1 SGHTA, CDR2 FQGNSA. CDR3 nucleotides: TGTGCCAGCAGCTTAGTTGGCGGGAGGGGCTCCGGGGAGCTGTTTTTT. Protein product: CASSLVGGRGSGELFF.

A few counts support this clonotype. The chain employs TRBV28 and TRBJ2-3; no definite D call. Trimming took off 7 bases at V and 0 bases at J, with 17 bases between the two ends. The CDR3 consists of 16 residues. Germline-derived CDR1 and CDR2 are MDHEN and SYDVKM. DNA of the CDR3: TGTGCCAGCACCCCGCCCCCTGGGTGGAGCACAGATACGCAGTATTTT. Translating gives CASTPPPGWSTDTQYF.

This clonotype was counted at least ten times. The rearrangement joins TRBV5-1 to TRBJ1-2; 8 bases map to TRBD1. The CDR3 is 13 residues long. The junction had 6 bases not matched to a gene; V was cut back by 3 bases and J by 8 bases. Germline V lookup: CDR1 SGHRS, CDR2 YFSETQ. CDR3 sequence: CASSSTGVWGYTF. DNA for the CDR3: TGCGCCAGCAGCTCGACAGGGGTATGGGGCTACACCTTC.

The rearrangement uses TRBV12-3 or TRBV12-4 and TRBJ1-5; no firm D call. V shed 5 bases and J shed 0 bases, with 8 bases lying between them. The CDR3 loop spans 14 amino acids. CDR3 DNA: TGTGCCAGCAGTGCAGGTTTTAGCAATCAGCCCCAGCATTTT. This codes for CASSAGFSNQPQHF.

This clonotype has a handful of counts. This chain links TRBV7-9 with TRBJ1-3, with TRBD1 matching over 9 bases. Germline CDR1 and CDR2: SEHNR and FQNEAQ (reference sequence). The trim removed 6 bases at V and 0 bases at J, leaving 3 bases unmatched. The CDR3 sequence is 15 residues long. CDR3 DNA sequence: TGTGCCAGCAGACTACAGGGGGCCTCTGGAAACACCATATATTTT. The encoded protein is CASRLQGASGNTIYF.

The CDR3 region has the DNA TGCGCCAGCAGCCAAAATGGGGCCGGGGAGCTGTTTTTT. Protein product: CASSQNGAGELFF. V and J are TRBV4-3 and TRBJ2-2; no definite D call. V shed 2 bases and J shed 6 bases, with 7 bases lying between them. Germline V gives CDR1 LGHNA, CDR2 YSLEER. The CDR3 length is 13 residues.

This clonotype was counted many times. The V call is TRBV6-1, the J call TRBJ2-5; 9 bases are a match to TRBD1. Germline V gives CDR1 MNHNS, CDR2 SASEGT. Trimming removed 3 bases from V and 2 bases from J; junction bases left unmatched: 1. This CDR3 spans 14 amino acids. The CDR3 DNA reads as TGTGCCAGCAGTGAGACAGGGGGACAAGAGACCCAGTACTTC. Protein: CASSETGGQETQYF.

This clonotype was observed a few times. The chain couples TRBV29-1 to TRBJ2-5; tentatively, D is TRBD1 or TRBD2 (5 bases each). Germline values: CDR1 SQVTM, CDR2 ANQGSEA. The CDR3 runs to 15 residues. Deletions cut 4 bases from V and 4 bases from J, with 19 bases between. This chain's CDR3 is CSVGDPGPPRETQYF. The CDR3 DNA reads TGCAGCGTTGGGGATCCGGGACCCCCGCGAGAGACCCAGTACTTC.

This clonotype was seen only a few times. V gene TRBV27 combines with J gene TRBJ2-7; 9 nucleotides align to TRBD2. Per germline, CDR1 MNHEY and CDR2 SMNVEV (reference sequence). V lost 8 bases and J lost 2; bases outside the gene matches: 16. The CDR3 contains 17 residues. In nucleotides, the CDR3 is TGTGCCAGCCATCCTCAGCGGGAGGACCCTACTACCTACGAGCAGTACTTC. This gives the protein CASHPQREDPTTYEQYF.